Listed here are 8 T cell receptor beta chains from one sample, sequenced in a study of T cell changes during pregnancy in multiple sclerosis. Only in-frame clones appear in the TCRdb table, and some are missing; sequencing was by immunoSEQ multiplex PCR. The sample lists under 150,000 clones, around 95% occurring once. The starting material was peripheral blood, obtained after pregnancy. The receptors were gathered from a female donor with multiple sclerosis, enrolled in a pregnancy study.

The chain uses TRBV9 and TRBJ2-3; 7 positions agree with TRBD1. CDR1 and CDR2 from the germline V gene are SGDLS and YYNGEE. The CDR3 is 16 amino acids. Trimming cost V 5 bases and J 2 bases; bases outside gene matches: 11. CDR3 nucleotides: TGTGCCAGCAGTGGAAAGGGGGCGCCGACCACAGATACGCAGTATTTT. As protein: CASSGKGAPTTDTQYF.

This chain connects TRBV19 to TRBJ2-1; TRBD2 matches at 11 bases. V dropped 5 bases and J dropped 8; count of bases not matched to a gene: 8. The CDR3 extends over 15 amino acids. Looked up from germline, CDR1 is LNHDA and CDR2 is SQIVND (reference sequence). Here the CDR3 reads CASSVLAGGWDEQFF. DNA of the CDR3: TGTGCCAGTAGTGTTCTAGCGGGAGGTTGGGATGAGCAGTTCTTC.

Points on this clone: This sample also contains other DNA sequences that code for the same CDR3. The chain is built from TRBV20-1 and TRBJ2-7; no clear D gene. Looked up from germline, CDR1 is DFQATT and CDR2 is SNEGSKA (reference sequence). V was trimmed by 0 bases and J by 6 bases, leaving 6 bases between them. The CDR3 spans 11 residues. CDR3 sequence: CSARDLSEQYF. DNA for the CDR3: TGCAGTGCTAGAGATTTGAGCGAGCAGTACTTC.

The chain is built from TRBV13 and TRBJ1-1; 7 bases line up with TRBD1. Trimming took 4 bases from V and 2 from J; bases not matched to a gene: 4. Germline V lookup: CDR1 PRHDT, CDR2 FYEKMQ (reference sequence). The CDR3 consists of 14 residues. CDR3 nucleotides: TGTGCCAGCAGCTCACAGGGGACAAACACTGAAGCTTTCTTT. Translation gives CASSSQGTNTEAFF.

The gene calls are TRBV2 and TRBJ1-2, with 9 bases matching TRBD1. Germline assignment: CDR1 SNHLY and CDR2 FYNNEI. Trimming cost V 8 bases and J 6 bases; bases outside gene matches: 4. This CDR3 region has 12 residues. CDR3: CASYGQGNGYTF. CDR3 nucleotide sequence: TGTGCCAGCTACGGACAGGGGAATGGCTACACCTTC.

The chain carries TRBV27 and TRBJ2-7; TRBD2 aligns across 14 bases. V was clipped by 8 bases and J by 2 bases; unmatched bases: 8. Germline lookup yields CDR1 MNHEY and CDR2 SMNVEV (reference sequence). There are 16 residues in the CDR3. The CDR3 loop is CASQTSGRASTYEQYF. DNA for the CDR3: TGTGCCAGCCAGACTAGCGGGAGGGCCTCTACCTACGAGCAGTACTTC.

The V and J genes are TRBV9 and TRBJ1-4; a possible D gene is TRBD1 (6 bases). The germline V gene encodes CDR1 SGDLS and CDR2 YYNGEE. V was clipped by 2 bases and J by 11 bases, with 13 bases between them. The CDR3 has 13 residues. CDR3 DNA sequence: TGTGCCAGCAGCGTCCTCTCAGGGGACAAACTGTTTTTT. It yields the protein CASSVLSGDKLFF.

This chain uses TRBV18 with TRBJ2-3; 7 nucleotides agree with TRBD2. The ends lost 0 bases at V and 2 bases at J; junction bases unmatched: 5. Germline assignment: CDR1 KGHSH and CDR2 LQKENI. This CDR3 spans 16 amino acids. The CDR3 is CASSPPPSGNTDTQYF. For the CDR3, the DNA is TGTGCCAGCTCACCACCTCCTAGCGGTAACACAGATACGCAGTATTTT.